The source of this T cell receptor beta chain is a study of T cell responses to AZD1222 COVID-19 vaccine. Produced via immunoSEQ multiplex PCR; TCRdb's table is partial and in-frame only. The table shows over 110,000 clones, with approximately 94% occurring only once. Comments on this clone: Its antigen is not known. Other DNA sequences in this specimen translate into the identical CDR3.

From germline, CDR1 is WSHSY and CDR2 SAAADI. CDR3 size: 14 residues. The V and J ends lost 0 bases and 2 bases respectively, with 8 bases between them. General observations from the study: When two AZD1222 doses had been given, Spike-specific TCR breadth and depth rose.

The chain combines TRBV10-2 with TRBJ2-7; D unresolved. Here the sequenced sample was peripheral blood, taken on day 0 of AZD1222 vaccination. The sequence was collected from an adult in good health. The DNA for the CDR3 is TGCGCCAGCAGTGAGTCAGGCAGGCCCTACGAGCAGTACTTC. Translated, it gives CASSESGRPYEQYF.